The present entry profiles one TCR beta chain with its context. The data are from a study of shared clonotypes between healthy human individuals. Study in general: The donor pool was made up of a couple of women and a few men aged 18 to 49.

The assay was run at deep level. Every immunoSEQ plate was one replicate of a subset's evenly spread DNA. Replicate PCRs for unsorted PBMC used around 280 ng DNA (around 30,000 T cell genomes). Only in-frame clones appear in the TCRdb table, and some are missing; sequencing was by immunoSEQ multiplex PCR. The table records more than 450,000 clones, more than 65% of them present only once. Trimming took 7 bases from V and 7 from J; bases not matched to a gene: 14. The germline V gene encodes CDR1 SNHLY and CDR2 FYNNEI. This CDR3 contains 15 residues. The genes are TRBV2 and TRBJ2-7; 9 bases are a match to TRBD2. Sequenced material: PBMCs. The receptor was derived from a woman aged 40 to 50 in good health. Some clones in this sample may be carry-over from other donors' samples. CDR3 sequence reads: CASTLTPAGGQEQYF. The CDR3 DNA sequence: TGTGCCAGCACCCTGACTCCAGCGGGAGGCCAAGAGCAGTACTTC.